The clone carrying this T cell receptor beta chain was seen a single time. Its antigen is undetermined. TCRdb passed the 5' RACE reads through MiXCR, listing each CDR3 protein once. The data hold around 15,000 distinct CDR3 sequences, with under 8% observed a single time. The V end lost 1 base, the J end lost 5 bases, and 14 bases lay between the germline ends. The CDR3 runs to 15 residues. Germline V gene sequence: CDR1 SGHNT, CDR2 YENEEA. Noted time point: sample taken at primary tumor resection. The approximately 78 donors had untreated early-stage non-small cell lung cancer. Sequencing covered unsorted whole RNA taken from tumor, nontumor lung or frozen PBMC. The data stem from a study of spatial heterogeneity in lung cancer. Study overall: Within tumor regions, the number of TCR transcripts tracked closely with a T cell module score obtained from matched bulk RNA-seq.

Regarding the study as a whole: Intratumoral expanded alpha and beta TCR counts were found to track tumor mutation counts. For tumor T cells, estimated coverage reached only 5.5% to 8% (alpha) and roughly 12% (beta).

The rearrangement uses TRBV11-3 and TRBJ2-5, with D hard to call. This specimen consisted of lung tumor tissue, obtained at surgery. The sequence derives from a male donor with early-stage non-small cell lung cancer. This CDR3 is CASSLVGQSRETQYF. Here the CDR3 DNA reads TGTGCCAGCAGCTTAGTTGGTCAATCGAGGGAGACCCAGTACTTC.